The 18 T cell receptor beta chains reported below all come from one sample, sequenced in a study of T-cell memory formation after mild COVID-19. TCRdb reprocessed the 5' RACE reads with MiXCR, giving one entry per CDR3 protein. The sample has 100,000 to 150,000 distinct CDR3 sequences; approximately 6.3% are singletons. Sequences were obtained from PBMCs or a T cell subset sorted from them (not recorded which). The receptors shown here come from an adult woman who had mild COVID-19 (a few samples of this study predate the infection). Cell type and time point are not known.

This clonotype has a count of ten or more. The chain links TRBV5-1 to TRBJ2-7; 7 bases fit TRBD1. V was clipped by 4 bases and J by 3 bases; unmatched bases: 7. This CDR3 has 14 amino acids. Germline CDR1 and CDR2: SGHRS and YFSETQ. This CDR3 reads CASSDLQGFYEQYF. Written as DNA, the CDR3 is TGCGCCAGCAGCGACCTACAGGGGTTCTACGAGCAGTACTTC.

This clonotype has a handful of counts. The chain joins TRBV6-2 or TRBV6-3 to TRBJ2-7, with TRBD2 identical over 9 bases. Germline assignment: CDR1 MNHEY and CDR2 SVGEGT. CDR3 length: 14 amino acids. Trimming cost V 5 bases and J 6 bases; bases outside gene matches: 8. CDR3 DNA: TGTGCCAGCAGTCCCCGGAGTAGCGGGAGCGAGCAGTACTTC. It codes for CASSPRSSGSEQYF.

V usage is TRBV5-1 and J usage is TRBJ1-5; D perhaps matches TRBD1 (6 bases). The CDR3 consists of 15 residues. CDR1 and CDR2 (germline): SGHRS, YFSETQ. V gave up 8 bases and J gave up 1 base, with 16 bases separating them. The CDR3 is CARSLEGTSNQPQHF. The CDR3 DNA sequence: TGCGCCAGAAGCCTGGAAGGGACAAGCAATCAGCCCCAGCATTTT.

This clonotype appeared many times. CDR3 sequence reads: CASSFGQGYSGNTIYF. CDR3 nucleotides: TGTGCCAGCAGCTTTGGACAGGGCTACTCTGGAAACACCATATATTTT. This chain uses TRBV7-9 with TRBJ1-3, with TRBD1 matching 8 bases. Germline V gene lookup returns CDR1 SEHNR and CDR2 FQNEAQ (reference sequence). V lost 3 bases to trimming and J lost 0 bases; unmatched junction nucleotides: 4. The CDR3 spans 16 residues.

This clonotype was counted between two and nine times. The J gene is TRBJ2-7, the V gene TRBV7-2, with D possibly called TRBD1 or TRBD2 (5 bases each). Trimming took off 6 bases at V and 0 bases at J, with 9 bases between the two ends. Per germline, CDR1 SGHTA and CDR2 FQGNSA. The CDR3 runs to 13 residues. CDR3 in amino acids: CASRTGASYEQYF. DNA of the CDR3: TGTGCCAGCAGGACCGGGGCCTCCTACGAGCAGTACTTC.

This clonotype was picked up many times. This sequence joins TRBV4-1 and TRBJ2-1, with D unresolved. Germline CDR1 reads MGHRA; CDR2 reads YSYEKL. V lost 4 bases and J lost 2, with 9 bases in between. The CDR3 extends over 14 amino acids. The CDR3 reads CASSPLWPYNEQFF. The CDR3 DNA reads TGCGCCAGCAGCCCCCTATGGCCCTACAATGAGCAGTTCTTC.

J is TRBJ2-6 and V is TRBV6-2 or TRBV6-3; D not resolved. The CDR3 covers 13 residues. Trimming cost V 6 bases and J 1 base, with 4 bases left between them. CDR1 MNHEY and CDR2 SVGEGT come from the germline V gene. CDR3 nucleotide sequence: TGTGCCAGCAGGGAGTCTGGGGCCAACGTCCTGACTTTC. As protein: CASRESGANVLTF.

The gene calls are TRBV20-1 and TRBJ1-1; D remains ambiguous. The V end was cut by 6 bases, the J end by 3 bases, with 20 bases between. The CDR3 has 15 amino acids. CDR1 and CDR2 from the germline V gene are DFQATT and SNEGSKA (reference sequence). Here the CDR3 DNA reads TGCAGTGCGTTCGTCCTGAACGTGTGGTACACTGAAGCTTTCTTT. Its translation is CSAFVLNVWYTEAFF.

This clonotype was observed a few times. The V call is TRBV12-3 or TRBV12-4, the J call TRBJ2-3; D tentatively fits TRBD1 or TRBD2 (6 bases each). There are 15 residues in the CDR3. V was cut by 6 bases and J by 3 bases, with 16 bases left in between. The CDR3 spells CASSPRGAGTDTQYF. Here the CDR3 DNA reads TGTGCCAGCAGCCCAAGGGGGGCGGGGACAGATACGCAGTATTTT.

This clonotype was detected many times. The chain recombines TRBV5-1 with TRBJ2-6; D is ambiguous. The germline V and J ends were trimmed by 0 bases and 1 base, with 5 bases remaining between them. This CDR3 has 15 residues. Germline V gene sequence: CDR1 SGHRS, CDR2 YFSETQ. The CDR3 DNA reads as TGCGCCAGCAGCTTGGGGGTTTCTGGGGCCAACGTCCTGACTTTC. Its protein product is CASSLGVSGANVLTF.

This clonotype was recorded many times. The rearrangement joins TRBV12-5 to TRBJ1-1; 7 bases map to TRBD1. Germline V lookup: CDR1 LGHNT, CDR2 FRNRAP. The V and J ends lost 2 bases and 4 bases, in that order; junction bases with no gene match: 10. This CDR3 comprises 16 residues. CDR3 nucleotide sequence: TGTGCTAGTGGTTTGCCCCCGGACAGGCTGAGCACTGAAGCTTTCTTT. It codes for CASGLPPDRLSTEAFF.

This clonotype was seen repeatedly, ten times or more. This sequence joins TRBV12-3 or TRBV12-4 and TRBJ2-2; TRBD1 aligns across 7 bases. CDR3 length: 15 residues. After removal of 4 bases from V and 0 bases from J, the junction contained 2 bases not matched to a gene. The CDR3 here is CASSSDRTNTGELFF. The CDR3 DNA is TGTGCCAGCAGTTCGGACAGGACGAACACCGGGGAGCTGTTTTTT.

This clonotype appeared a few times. The CDR3 DNA reads TGTGCCAGCAGTTCCGGGACACTTCTCGAGCAGTACTTC. It translates to CASSSGTLLEQYF. The chain has TRBV2 and TRBJ2-7, with a possible D match to TRBD1 (6 bases). Per the germline V gene, CDR1 is SNHLY and CDR2 is FYNNEI. Trimming stripped 5 bases from V and 6 bases from J, with 14 bases between. This CDR3 region has 13 residues.

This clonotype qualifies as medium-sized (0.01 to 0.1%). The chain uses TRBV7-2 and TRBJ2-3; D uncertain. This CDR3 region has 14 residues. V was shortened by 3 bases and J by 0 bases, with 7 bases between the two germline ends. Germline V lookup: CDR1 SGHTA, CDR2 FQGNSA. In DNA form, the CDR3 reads TGTGCCAGCAGCTTTTGGGGTAGCACAGATACGCAGTATTTT. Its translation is CASSFWGSTDTQYF.

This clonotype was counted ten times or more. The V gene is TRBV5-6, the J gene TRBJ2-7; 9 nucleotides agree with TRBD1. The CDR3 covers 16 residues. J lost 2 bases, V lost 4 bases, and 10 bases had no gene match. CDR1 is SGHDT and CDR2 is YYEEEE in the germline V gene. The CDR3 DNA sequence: TGTGCCAGCAGCATGGATGGACAGGGGAAACCCTACGAGCAGTACTTC. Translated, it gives CASSMDGQGKPYEQYF.

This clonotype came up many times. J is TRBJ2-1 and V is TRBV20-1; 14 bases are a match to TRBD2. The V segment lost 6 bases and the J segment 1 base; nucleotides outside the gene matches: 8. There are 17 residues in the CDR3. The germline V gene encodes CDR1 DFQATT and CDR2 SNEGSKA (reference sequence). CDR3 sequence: CSAIGTSGSISYNEQFF. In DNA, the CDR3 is TGCAGTGCGATCGGGACTAGCGGGAGTATTTCCTACAATGAGCAGTTCTTC.

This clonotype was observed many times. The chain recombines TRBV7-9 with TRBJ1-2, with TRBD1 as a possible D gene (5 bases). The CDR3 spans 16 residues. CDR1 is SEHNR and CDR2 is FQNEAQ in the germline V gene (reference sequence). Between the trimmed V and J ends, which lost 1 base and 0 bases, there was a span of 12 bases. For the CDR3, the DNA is TGTGCCAGCAGCTTAGATGTAGGGGCACCTAACTATGGCTACACCTTC. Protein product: CASSLDVGAPNYGYTF.

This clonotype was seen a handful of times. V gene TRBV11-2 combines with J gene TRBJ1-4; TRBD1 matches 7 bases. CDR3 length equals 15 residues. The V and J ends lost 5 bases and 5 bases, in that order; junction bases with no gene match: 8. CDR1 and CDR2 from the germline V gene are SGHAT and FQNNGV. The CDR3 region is CASSATGVFNEKLFF. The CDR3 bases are TGTGCCAGCAGCGCCACAGGGGTCTTCAATGAAAAACTGTTTTTT.